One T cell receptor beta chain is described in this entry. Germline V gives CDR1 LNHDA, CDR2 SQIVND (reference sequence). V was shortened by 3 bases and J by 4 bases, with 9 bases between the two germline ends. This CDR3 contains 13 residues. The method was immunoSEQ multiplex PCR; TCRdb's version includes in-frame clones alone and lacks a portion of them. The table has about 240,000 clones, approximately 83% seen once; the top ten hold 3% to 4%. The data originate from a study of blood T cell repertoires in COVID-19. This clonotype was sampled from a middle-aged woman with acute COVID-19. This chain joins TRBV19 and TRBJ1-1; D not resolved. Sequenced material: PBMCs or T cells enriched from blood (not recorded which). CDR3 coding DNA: TGTGCCAGTAGTATGATCGGTGGCACTGAAGCTTTCTTT. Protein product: CASSMIGGTEAFF.